The sequence of this T cell receptor (beta chain) was determined in a study of cytomegalovirus exposure and HLA in healthy donors. Study details: The same platform used for the 650 to 700 first-cohort repertoires was also used for the 90 to 150 validation repertoires, as a later analysis reported. The study's findings and limits: Researchers catalogued some 160 TCR beta chains as cytomegalovirus-associated.

Repertoires were generated with immunoSEQ multiplex PCR, while TCRdb's copy carries only in-frame clones and drops some. Of 350,000 or so clones listed, around 86% were seen once; the top ten hold around 0.84%. Donors came from a validation cohort of over a hundred subjects, distinct from the first 666-subject cohort. This CDR3 is 18 amino acids long. V was clipped by 3 bases and J by 0 bases; unmatched bases: 8. Germline V gives CDR1 SGHRS, CDR2 YFSETQ. Comments on this clone: What it recognizes is unknown.

The sample comprised PBMCs. This clonotype was sampled from a woman aged 18-35 years in good health and CMV-seronegative. The chain has TRBV5-1 and TRBJ2-7; 14 bases align to TRBD2. The CDR3 coding sequence is TGCGCCAGCAGCTCCAGACTAGCGGGAGGGATAAGCTCCTACGAGCAGTACTTC. Its protein product is CASSSRLAGGISSYEQYF.